The T cell receptor (beta chain) described here comes from a study of blood T cell repertoires in COVID-19. Here immunoSEQ multiplex PCR was the method, and the copy in TCRdb shows in-frame clones only, minus some. The data hold about 86,000 clones, with roughly 88% observed a single time. The sequence was collected from an elderly woman with active or convalescent COVID-19. Sample: peripheral blood.

CDR3 bases: TGCGCCAGCAGCTGGACAGGGCGAAACACTGAAGCTTTCTTT. This codes for CASSWTGRNTEAFF. This chain joins TRBV4-3 and TRBJ1-1; 8 bases are shared with TRBD1. Germline-derived CDR1 and CDR2 are LGHNA and YSLEER. V shed 5 bases, J shed 2 bases, and the junction held 4 bases outside the gene matches. The CDR3 spans 14 residues.